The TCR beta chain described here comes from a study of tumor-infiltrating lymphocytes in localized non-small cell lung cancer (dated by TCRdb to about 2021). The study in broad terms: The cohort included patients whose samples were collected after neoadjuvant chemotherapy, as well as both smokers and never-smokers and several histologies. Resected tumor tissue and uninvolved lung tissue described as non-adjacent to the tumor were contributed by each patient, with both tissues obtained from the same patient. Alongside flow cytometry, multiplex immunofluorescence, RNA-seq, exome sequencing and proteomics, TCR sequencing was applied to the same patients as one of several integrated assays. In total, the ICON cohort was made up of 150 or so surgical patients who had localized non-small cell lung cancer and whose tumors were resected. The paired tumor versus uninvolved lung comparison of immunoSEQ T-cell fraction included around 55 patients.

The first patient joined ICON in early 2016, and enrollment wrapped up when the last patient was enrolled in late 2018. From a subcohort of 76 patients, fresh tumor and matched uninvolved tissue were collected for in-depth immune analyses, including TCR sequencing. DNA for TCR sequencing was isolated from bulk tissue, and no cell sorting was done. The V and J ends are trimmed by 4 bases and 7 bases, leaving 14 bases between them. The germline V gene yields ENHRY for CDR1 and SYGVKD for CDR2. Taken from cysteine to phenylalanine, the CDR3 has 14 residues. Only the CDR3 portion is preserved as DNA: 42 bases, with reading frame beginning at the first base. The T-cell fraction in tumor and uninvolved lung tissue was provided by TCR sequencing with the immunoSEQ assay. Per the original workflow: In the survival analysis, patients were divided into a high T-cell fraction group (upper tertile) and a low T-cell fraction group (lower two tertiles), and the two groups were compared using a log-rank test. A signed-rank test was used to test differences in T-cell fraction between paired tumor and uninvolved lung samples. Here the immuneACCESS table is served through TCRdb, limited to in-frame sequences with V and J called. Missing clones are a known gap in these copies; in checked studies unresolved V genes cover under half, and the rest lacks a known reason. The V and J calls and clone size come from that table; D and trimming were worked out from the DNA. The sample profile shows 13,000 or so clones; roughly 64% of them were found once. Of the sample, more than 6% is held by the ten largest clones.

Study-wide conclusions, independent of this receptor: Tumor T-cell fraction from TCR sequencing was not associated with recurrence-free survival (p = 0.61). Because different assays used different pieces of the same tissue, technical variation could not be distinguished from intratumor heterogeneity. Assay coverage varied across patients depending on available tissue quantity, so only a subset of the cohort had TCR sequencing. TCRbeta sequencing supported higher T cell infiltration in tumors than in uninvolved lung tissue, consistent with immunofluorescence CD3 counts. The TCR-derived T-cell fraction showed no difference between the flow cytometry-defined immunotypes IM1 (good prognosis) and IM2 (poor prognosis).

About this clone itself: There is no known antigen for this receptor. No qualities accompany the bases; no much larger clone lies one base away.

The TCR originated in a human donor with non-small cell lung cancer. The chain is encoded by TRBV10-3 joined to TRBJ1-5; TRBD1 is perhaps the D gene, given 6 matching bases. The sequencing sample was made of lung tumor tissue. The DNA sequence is TGTGCCATCAGTGTGGGGAGGGGGGAGCAGCCCCAGCATTTT. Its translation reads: CAISVGRGEQPQHF.